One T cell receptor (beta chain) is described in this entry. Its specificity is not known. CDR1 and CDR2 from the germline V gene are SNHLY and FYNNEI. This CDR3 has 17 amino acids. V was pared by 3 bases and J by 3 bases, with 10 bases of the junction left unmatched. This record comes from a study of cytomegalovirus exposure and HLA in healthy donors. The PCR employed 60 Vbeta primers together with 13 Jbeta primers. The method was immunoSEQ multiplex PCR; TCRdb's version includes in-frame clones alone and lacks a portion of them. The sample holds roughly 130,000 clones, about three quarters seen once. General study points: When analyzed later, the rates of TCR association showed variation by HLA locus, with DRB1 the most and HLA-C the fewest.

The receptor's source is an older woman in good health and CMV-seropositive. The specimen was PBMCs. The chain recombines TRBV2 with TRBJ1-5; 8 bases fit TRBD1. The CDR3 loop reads CASSDPRTGTFNQPQHF. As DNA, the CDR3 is TGTGCCAGCAGTGACCCGAGGACAGGGACCTTCAATCAGCCCCAGCATTTT.